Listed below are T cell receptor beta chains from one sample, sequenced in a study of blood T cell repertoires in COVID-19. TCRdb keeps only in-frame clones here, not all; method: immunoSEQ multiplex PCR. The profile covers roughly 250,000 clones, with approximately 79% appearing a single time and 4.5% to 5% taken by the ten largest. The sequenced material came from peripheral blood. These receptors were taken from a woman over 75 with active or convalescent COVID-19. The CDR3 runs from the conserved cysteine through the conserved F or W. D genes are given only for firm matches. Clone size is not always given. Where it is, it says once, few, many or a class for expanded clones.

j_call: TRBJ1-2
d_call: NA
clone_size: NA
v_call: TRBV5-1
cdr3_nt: TGCGCCAGCAGCTTGGACAGGGCGCGGGGCTACACCTTC
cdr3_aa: CASSLDRARGYTF

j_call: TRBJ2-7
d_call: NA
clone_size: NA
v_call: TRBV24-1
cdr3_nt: TGTGCCACCAGTGGGCCCAGGGCCCCCTACGAGCAGTACTTC
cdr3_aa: CATSGPRAPYEQYF

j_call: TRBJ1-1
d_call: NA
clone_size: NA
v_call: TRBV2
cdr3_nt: TGTGCCAGCAGGGGAAACAGGGACACTGAAGCTTTCTTT
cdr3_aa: CASRGNRDTEAFF

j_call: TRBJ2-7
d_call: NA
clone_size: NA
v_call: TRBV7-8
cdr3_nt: TGTGCCAGCAGCCCGACCGGGACTGTCTACGAGCAGTACTTC
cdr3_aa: CASSPTGTVYEQYF

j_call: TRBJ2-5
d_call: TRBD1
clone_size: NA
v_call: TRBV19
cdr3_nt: TGTGCCAGTAGTCCCCGACAGGGGGCTGGTATTGAGACCCAGTACTTC
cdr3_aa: CASSPRQGAGIETQYF

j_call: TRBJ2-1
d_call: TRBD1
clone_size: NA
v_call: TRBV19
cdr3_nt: TGTGCCAGTAGATTGACAGGGACCAGTGAGCAGTTCTTC
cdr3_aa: CASRLTGTSEQFF

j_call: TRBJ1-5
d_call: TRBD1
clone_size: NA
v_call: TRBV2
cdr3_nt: TGTGCCAGCAGTGATGAGGGGGCAGGTCAGCCCCAGCATTTT
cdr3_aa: CASSDEGAGQPQHF

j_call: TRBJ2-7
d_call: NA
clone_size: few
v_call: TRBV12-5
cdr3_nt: TGTGCTAGTGGCCTGGTGGGGGGAAGCGAGCAGTACTTC
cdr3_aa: CASGLVGGSEQYF

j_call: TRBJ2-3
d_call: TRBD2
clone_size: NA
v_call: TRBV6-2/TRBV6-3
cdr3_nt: TGTGCCAGCAGTTACCCTACTAGCGGGAGGTCGACAGATACGCAGTATTTT
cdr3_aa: CASSYPTSGRSTDTQYF

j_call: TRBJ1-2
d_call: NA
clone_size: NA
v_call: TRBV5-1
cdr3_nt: TGCGCCAGCAGGTTGCGGGTAGAATGGAGCTATGGCTACACCTTC
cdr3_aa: CASRLRVEWSYGYTF

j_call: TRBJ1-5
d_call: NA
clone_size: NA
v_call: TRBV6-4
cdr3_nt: TGTGCCAGCAGCAGGGGCCGTTATAGCAATCAGCCCCAGCATTTT
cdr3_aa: CASSRGRYSNQPQHF

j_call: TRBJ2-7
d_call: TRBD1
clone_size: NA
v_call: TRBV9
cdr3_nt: TGTGCCAGCAGCCCTTTACAGGGGTTGACCTTCGAGCAGTACTTC
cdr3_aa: CASSPLQGLTFEQYF

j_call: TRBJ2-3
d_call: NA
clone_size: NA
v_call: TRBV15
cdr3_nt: TGTGCCACCAGCAGAGATCGGGGATATAGCACAGATACGCAGTATTTT
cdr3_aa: CATSRDRGYSTDTQYF

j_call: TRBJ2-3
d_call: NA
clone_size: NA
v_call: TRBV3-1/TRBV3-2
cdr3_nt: TGTGCCAGCAGCCAAGGCGGGATTGGCGCAGATACGCAGTATTTT
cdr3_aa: CASSQGGIGADTQYF

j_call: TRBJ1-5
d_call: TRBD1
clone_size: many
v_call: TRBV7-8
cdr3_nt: TGTGCCAGCAGCTTAGAGGGACAGGGTTTTGGCCAGCCCCAGCATTTT
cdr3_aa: CASSLEGQGFGQPQHF

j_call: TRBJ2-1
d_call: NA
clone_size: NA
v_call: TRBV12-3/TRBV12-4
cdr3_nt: TGTGCCAGCACTCCCCCCGGAACTAGCGAGCAGTTCTTC
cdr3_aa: CASTPPGTSEQFF

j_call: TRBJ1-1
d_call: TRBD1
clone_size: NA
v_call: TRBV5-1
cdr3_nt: TGCGCCAGCAGTTTGGGGCAGGGGGGCATGAACACTGAAGCTTTCTTT
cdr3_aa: CASSLGQGGMNTEAFF

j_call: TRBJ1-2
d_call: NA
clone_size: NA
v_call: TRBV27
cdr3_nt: TGTGCCAGCAGTACAGATCCGGCCCTGGCGGGCTACACCTTC
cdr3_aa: CASSTDPALAGYTF

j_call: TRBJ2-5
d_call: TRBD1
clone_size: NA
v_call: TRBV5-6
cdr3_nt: TGTGCCAGCAGCGCCTTGACAGGGGGTCAAGAGACCCAGTACTTC
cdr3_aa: CASSALTGGQETQYF

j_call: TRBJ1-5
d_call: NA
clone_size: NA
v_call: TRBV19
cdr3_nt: TGTGCCAGTAGTACACTCCCAGGGAACCAGCCCCAGCATTTT
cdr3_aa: CASSTLPGNQPQHF

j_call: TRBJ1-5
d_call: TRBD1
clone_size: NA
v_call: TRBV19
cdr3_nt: TGTGCCAGTAGTATAGATCATGGGACAGCATTCAATCAGCCCCAGCATTTT
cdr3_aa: CASSIDHGTAFNQPQHF

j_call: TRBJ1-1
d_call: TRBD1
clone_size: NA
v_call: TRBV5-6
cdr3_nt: TGTGCCAGCAGCCATCTTAACAGGGGCACTGAAGCTTTCTTT
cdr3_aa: CASSHLNRGTEAFF

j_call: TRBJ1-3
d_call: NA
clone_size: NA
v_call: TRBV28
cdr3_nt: TGTGCCGGGCAAGATGGGTCTTCTGGAAACACCATATATTTT
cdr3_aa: CAGQDGSSGNTIYF

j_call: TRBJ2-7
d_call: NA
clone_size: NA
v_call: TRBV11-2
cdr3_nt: TGTGCCAGCAGCTTATCCCAGGTTACCTACGAGCAGTACTTC
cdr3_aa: CASSLSQVTYEQYF

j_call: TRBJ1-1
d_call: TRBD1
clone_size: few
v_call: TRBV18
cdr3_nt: TGTGCCAGCTCCCTCGGACAGGGGGCTTACACTGAAGCTTTCTTT
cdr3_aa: CASSLGQGAYTEAFF

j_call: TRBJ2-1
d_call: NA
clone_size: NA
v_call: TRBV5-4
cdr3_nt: TGTGCCAGCAGCCCCACCGGGTCAAACTACAATGAGCAGTTCTTC
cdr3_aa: CASSPTGSNYNEQFF

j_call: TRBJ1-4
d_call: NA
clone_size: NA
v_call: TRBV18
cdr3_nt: TGTGCCAGCTCACCACCGCTAGGAAAACTGTTTTTT
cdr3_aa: CASSPPLGKLFF

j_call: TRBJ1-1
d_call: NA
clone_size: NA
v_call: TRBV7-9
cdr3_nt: TGTGCCAGCAGCTCCCCGAACACCGGGAGCGAAGCTTTCTTT
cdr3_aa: CASSSPNTGSEAFF

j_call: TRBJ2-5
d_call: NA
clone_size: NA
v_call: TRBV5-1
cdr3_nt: TGCGCCAGCAGCTTGGGGCAGGGTTATAGGGAAGAGACCCAGTACTTC
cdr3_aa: CASSLGQGYREETQYF

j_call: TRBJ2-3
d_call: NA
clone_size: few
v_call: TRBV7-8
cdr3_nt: TGTGCCAGCAGCTTCAGAACAGCCTATACAGATACGCAGTATTTT
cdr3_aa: CASSFRTAYTDTQYF

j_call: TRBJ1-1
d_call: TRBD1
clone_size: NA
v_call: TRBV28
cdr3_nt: TGTGCCAGCCCACCCGGACAGGCCCTGCATTCCCCTGAAGCTTTCTTT
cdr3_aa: CASPPGQALHSPEAFF

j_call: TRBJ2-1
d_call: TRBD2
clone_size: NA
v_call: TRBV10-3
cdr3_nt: TGTGCCATCAGTGATTGGACTAGCGGGAGCTCCTACAATGAGCAGTTCTTC
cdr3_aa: CAISDWTSGSSYNEQFF

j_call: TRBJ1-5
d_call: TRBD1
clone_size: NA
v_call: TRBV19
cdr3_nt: TGTGCCAGTAGTCATCGACAGGGTTTCGCCATAAGCAATCAGCCCCAGCATTTT
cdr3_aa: CASSHRQGFAISNQPQHF

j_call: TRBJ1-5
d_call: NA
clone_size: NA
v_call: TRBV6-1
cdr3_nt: TGTGCCAGCAGCTCGACGGGGTTCAATCAGCCCCAGCATTTT
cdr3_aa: CASSSTGFNQPQHF

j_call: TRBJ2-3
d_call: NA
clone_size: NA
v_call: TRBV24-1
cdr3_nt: TGTGCCACCAGCCAATCAGATACGCAGTATTTT
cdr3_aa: CATSQSDTQYF

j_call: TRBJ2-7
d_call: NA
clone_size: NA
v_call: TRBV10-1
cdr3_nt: TGCGCCAGCAGTGAGACCACACCCTCCTACGAGCAGTACTTC
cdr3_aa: CASSETTPSYEQYF

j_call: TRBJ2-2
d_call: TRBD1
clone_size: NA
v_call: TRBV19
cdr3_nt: TGTGCCAGTAGGACAGGGGATAACACCGGGGAGCTGTTTTTT
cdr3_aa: CASRTGDNTGELFF

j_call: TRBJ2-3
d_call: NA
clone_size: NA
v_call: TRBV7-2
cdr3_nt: TGTGCCAGCAGCTTGCAGACTGTGGGGGGAGATACGCAGTATTTT
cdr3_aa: CASSLQTVGGDTQYF

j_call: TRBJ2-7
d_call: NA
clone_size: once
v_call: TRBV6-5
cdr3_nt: TGTGCCAGCAGTTACACCCGGGGTAACTACGAGCAGTACTTC
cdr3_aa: CASSYTRGNYEQYF

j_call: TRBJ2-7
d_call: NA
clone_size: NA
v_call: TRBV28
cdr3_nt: TGTGCCAGCAGTTTAATAGGTGGGGCCCACCTCTACGAGCAGTACTTC
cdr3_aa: CASSLIGGAHLYEQYF

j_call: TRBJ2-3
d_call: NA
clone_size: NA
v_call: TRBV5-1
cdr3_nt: TGCGCCAGCCGCACAGGGTCTAGCACAGATACGCAGTATTTT
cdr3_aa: CASRTGSSTDTQYF

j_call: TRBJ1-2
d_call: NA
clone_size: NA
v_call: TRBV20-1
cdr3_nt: TGCAGTGCTACCCTACGCTATGGCTACACCTTC
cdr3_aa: CSATLRYGYTF

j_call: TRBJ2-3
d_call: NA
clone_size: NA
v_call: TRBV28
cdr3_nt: TGTGCCAGCAGTTCGTACACAGATACGCAGTATTTT
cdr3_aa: CASSSYTDTQYF

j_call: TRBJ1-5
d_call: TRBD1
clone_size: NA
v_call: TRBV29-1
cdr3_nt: TGCAGCGTTGGTGACAGGGGGCACAATCAGCCCCAGCATTTT
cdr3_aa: CSVGDRGHNQPQHF

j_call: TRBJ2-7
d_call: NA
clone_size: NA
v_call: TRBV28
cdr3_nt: TGTGCCAGCAGTTTTCCAAGACAATCCTACGAGCAGTACTTC
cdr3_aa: CASSFPRQSYEQYF

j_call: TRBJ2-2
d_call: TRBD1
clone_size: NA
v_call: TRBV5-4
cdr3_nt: TGTGCCAGCAGCTGGGGACAGGGTAACACCGGGGAGCTGTTTTTT
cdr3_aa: CASSWGQGNTGELFF

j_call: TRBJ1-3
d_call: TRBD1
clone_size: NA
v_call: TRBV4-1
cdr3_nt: TGCGCCAGCAGCCAAGGGACAGGGACTGGAAACACCATATATTTT
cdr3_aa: CASSQGTGTGNTIYF

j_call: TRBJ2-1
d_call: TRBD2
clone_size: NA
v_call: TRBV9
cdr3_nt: TGTGCCAGCAGCGCATCTAGCGGGGTCTGGAATGAGCAGTTCTTC
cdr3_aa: CASSASSGVWNEQFF

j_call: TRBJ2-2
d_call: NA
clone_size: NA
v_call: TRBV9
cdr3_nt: TGTGCCAGCAGCGTAGGGCCGGAGAGCGGGGAGCTGTTTTTT
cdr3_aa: CASSVGPESGELFF

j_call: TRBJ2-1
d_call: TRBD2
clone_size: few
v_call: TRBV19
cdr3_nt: TGTGCCAGTAGTACCCGACTAGCTGGCAATGAGCAGTTCTTC
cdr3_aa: CASSTRLAGNEQFF

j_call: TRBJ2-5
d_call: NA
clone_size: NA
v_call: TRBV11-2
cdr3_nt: TGTGCCAGCAGCCCGAGGCTGACTCCCGGGGTGGAGACCCAGTACTTC
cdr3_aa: CASSPRLTPGVETQYF